These 24 T cell receptor beta chains were all obtained from the same sample, sequenced in a study of cytomegalovirus exposure and HLA in healthy donors. Sequenced by immunoSEQ multiplex PCR; TCRdb stores in-frame clones only, minus some. The data show approximately 280,000 clones, with approximately 83% seen just once and approximately 1% held by the top ten. Specimen: PBMCs. The receptors here all came from a young woman in good health and CMV-seronegative.

The chain employs TRBV7-6 and TRBJ2-7, with no clear D. This CDR3 contains 13 residues. CDR1 and CDR2 from the germline V gene are SGHVS and FNYEAQ. V lost 3 bases and J lost 6, with 12 bases in between. The CDR3 sequence is CASSFSGTGEQYF. The CDR3 DNA reads TGTGCCAGCAGCTTCTCCGGTACCGGCGAGCAGTACTTC.

V gene TRBV13 combines with J gene TRBJ2-5, with 9 bases identical to TRBD1. Per the germline V gene, CDR1 is PRHDT and CDR2 is FYEKMQ (reference sequence). The CDR3 spans 15 residues. With V trimmed by 1 base and J by 5 bases, 5 bases remained unmatched. CDR3 sequence (DNA): TGTGCCAGCAGCTTAGCCGGGACAGGGAAGGAGACCCAGTACTTC. This gives the protein CASSLAGTGKETQYF.

The chain uses TRBV6-5 and TRBJ1-5; a possible D gene is TRBD1 (5 bases). Trimming shortened V by 6 bases and J by 0 bases, and 12 bases separated the two germline ends. From germline, CDR1 is MNHEY and CDR2 SVGAGI. CDR3 length equals 15 residues. CDR3 nucleotide sequence: TGTGCCAGCAGCCCTCGGGGGTTTAGCAATCAGCCCCAGCATTTT. Protein product: CASSPRGFSNQPQHF.

J is TRBJ1-1 and V is TRBV11-3; maybe TRBD1 (5 bases). The CDR3 loop spans 15 amino acids. With 5 bases removed from V and 1 base from J, the gap between germline ends came to 14 bases. Germline V gene lookup returns CDR1 SGHNT and CDR2 YENEEA. Written as DNA, the CDR3 is TGTGCCAGCAGCCTTGGGGCAGGCCGGAACACTGAAGCTTTCTTT. Translated, it gives CASSLGAGRNTEAFF.

In nucleotides, the CDR3 is TGTGCCATCATGGGGGCTCGGGAGACCCAGTACTTC. Encoded protein: CAIMGARETQYF. The V call is TRBV10-3, the J call TRBJ2-5, with a possible D match to TRBD1 (6 bases). V was clipped by 7 bases and J by 5 bases, with 11 bases between them. CDR3 size: 12 residues. Germline lookup yields CDR1 ENHRY and CDR2 SYGVKD.

The chain is built from TRBV5-1 and TRBJ1-5, with a weak D call TRBD1 (6 bases). CDR3 length: 16 amino acids. The V gene lost 0 bases and the J gene lost 1 base, with 11 bases spanning the gap. Germline values: CDR1 SGHRS, CDR2 YFSETQ. The CDR3 loop reads CASSLGSTGSNQPQHF. The DNA for the CDR3 is TGCGCCAGCAGCTTGGGAAGTACAGGGAGCAATCAGCCCCAGCATTTT.

The chain's CDR3 is CASSEMTELNEKLFF. Here the CDR3 DNA reads TGTGCCAGCAGTGAAATGACAGAGCTTAATGAAAAACTGTTTTTT. V usage is TRBV6-1 and J usage is TRBJ1-4, with a weak D call TRBD1 (5 bases). CDR3 size: 15 residues. The V gene lost 2 bases and the J gene lost 4 bases, with 11 bases spanning the gap. Germline-derived CDR1 and CDR2 are MNHNS and SASEGT.

The chain is built from TRBV25-1 and TRBJ1-5, with D hard to call. The germline CDR1 and CDR2 sequences are MGHDK and SYGVNS. V shed 2 bases and J shed 3 bases, with 8 bases lying between them. This CDR3 spans 14 amino acids. The CDR3 reads CASSEVRDNQPQHF. DNA for the CDR3: TGTGCCAGCAGTGAAGTGCGGGACAATCAGCCCCAGCATTTT. Full variable domain (missing parts from reference TRBV25-1 and TRBJ1-5): EADIYQTPRYLVIGTGKKITLECSQTMGHDKMYWYQQDPGMELHLIHYSYGVNSTEKGDLSSESTVSRIRTEHFPLTLESARPSHTSQYLCASSEVRDNQPQHFGDGTRLSIL.

The genes are TRBV30 and TRBJ2-3; 7 bases are shared with TRBD2. This CDR3 is built from 15 residues. The V segment lost 2 bases and the J segment 3 bases; nucleotides outside the gene matches: 8. The germline V gene has CDR1 GTSNPN and CDR2 SVGIG (reference sequence). The CDR3 is CAWSRGTTATDTQYF. CDR3 sequence (DNA): TGTGCCTGGAGTAGAGGGACTACTGCTACAGATACGCAGTATTTT.

In its sample, this clone was seen once. J is TRBJ2-7 and V is TRBV27, with TRBD2 matching 9 bases. V lost 4 bases to trimming and J lost 0 bases; unmatched junction nucleotides: 4. The CDR3 sequence is 15 residues long. Germline V gene lookup returns CDR1 MNHEY and CDR2 SMNVEV (reference sequence). This CDR3 is CASSYVSGSSYEQYF. In DNA form, the CDR3 reads TGTGCCAGCAGTTACGTTAGCGGGAGCTCCTACGAGCAGTACTTC.

This clone turned up a few times. The chain employs TRBV4-1 and TRBJ1-2; D gene uncertain. Germline CDR1 reads MGHRA; CDR2 reads YSYEKL. The V end was cut by 6 bases, the J end by 4 bases, with 12 bases between. This CDR3 is built from 13 residues. The CDR3 DNA reads TGCGCCAGCAGTGGAGGGTTGAGCTATGGCTACACCTTC. Residues: CASSGGLSYGYTF.

This clone has just a few counts. The rearrangement joins TRBV20-1 to TRBJ1-5, with D possibly TRBD1 on 5 matching bases. This CDR3 contains 11 residues. Trimming removed 5 bases at V and 11 bases at J, with 13 bases between. CDR1 and CDR2 from the germline V gene are DFQATT and SNEGSKA (reference sequence). The CDR3 region is CSASGIRSQHF. The CDR3 DNA reads as TGCAGTGCTTCAGGGATTCGTTCCCAGCATTTT.

This clone turned up a few times. V is TRBV7-2 and J is TRBJ2-7; D remains unclear. The CDR3 has 13 amino acids. Per germline, CDR1 SGHTA and CDR2 FQGNSA. V was cut by 0 bases and J by 5 bases, with 8 bases left in between. The CDR3 nucleotides read TGTGCCAGCAGCTTAGCGGTCCGGGACGAGCAGTACTTC. Protein sequence: CASSLAVRDEQYF.

This sequence joins TRBV11-3 and TRBJ2-7; 8 bases line up with TRBD1. CDR3 length: 15 amino acids. The V segment lost 5 bases and the J segment 2 bases; nucleotides outside the gene matches: 8. Germline V gene data show CDR1 as SGHNT and CDR2 as YENEEA. CDR3 nucleotide sequence: TGTGCCAGCAGCCAGACAGGGGAGAGTACCTACGAGCAGTACTTC. It yields the protein CASSQTGESTYEQYF.

The gene calls are TRBV5-5 and TRBJ2-7, with TRBD1 identical over 9 bases. The germline V gene has CDR1 SGHKS and CDR2 YYEKEE (reference sequence). The CDR3 loop spans 14 amino acids. V lost 2 bases to trimming and J lost 3 bases; unmatched junction nucleotides: 3. The CDR3 sequence is CASSFGTGRYEQYF. In nucleotides, the CDR3 is TGTGCCAGCAGCTTTGGGACAGGGCGCTACGAGCAGTACTTC. Using reference TRBV5-5 and TRBJ2-7 for the parts outside the CDR3, the full variable domain is DAGVTQSPTHLIKTRGQQVTLRCSPISGHKSVSWYQQVLGQGPQFIFQYYEKEERGRGNFPDRFSARQFPNYSSELNVNALLLGDSALYLCASSFGTGRYEQYFGPGTRLTVT.

The chain's CDR3 is CASSYSGSTYEQYF. Written as DNA, the CDR3 is TGTGCCAGCAGTTATAGCGGGAGCACCTACGAGCAGTACTTC. The V gene is TRBV27, the J gene TRBJ2-7, with 9 bases that match TRBD2. Germline V CDR1 and CDR2: MNHEY, SMNVEV (reference sequence). The J segment lost 2 bases and the V segment lost 4 bases, leaving 3 bases of the junction unmatched. The CDR3 consists of 14 residues.

Only one count was recorded for this clone. The V gene is TRBV27, the J gene TRBJ1-2, with 9 positions matching TRBD1. The CDR3 covers 14 residues. The trim removed 5 bases at V and 5 bases at J, leaving 6 bases unmatched. The germline gives CDR1 MNHEY, CDR2 SMNVEV (reference sequence). For the CDR3, the DNA is TGTGCCAGCAGTCCCCAAGGACAGGGGTATGGCTACACCTTC. Translating gives CASSPQGQGYGYTF.

The chain couples TRBV2 to TRBJ2-3, with 11 bases matching TRBD2. Trimming at V came to 2 bases and at J to 7 bases, leaving 14 bases not matched to a gene. This CDR3 is 18 amino acids long. Germline V gene lookup returns CDR1 SNHLY and CDR2 FYNNEI. CDR3 DNA: TGTGCCAGCAGTGAAAGGGTCCGGACTAGCGGGCTAGGGTATACGCAGTATTTT. Encoded protein: CASSERVRTSGLGYTQYF.

This clone was seen once. The rearrangement uses TRBV29-1 and TRBJ1-1, with D possibly being TRBD1 (5 bases). The germline CDR1 and CDR2 sequences are SQVTM and ANQGSEA. This CDR3 region has 13 residues. V lost 5 bases, J lost 6 bases, and 16 bases lay in between. In nucleotides, the CDR3 is TGCAGCGTTCCTCCCAGGGTAGGGGCTGAAGCTTTCTTT. Translating gives CSVPPRVGAEAFF.

The V gene is TRBV14, the J gene TRBJ2-5; D not certain. CDR3 length: 11 residues. From germline, CDR1 is SGHDN and CDR2 FVKESK. Trimming removed 3 bases from V and 11 bases from J, with 10 bases in between. Here the CDR3 DNA reads TGTGCCAGCAGCCACTACCAATGGCAGTACTTC. It specifies CASSHYQWQYF.

The chain uses TRBV19 and TRBJ2-3; 7 bases map to TRBD1. The CDR3 runs to 15 residues. Trimming removed 8 bases from V and 1 base from J; junction bases left unmatched: 9. Germline loops: CDR1 LNHDA, CDR2 SQIVND (reference sequence). CDR3 DNA: TGTGCCAGTCTCAGCCGGCAGGGGGGCACAGATACGCAGTATTTT. As protein: CASLSRQGGTDTQYF.

This chain joins TRBV27 and TRBJ2-3, with 9 positions matching TRBD2. The CDR3 is 18 amino acids. After removal of 6 bases from V and 0 bases from J, the junction contained 13 bases not matched to a gene. Germline V gene data show CDR1 as MNHEY and CDR2 as SMNVEV (reference sequence). The CDR3 spells CASRTSGHTIESTDTQYF. The CDR3 coding sequence is TGTGCCAGCAGGACTAGCGGCCACACCATCGAAAGCACAGATACGCAGTATTTT.

The chain has TRBV27 and TRBJ2-1; a weak D match, TRBD2 (6 bases). The CDR3 runs to 14 residues. Trimming removed 4 bases from V and 2 bases from J, with 9 bases in between. Germline CDR1 MNHEY, CDR2 SMNVEV (reference sequence). The CDR3 spells CASSWGLPYNEQFF. The CDR3, as DNA: TGTGCCAGCAGTTGGGGACTCCCCTACAATGAGCAGTTCTTC.

The rearrangement links TRBV6-4 to TRBJ2-7; D gene unclear. V was trimmed by 2 bases and J by 4 bases, leaving 9 bases between them. CDR1 is MRHNA, CDR2 SNTAGT, per germline. CDR3 length: 13 residues. The CDR3, as DNA: TGTGCCAGCAGTGACCAAGGCGGTTACGAGCAGTACTTC. This encodes CASSDQGGYEQYF.